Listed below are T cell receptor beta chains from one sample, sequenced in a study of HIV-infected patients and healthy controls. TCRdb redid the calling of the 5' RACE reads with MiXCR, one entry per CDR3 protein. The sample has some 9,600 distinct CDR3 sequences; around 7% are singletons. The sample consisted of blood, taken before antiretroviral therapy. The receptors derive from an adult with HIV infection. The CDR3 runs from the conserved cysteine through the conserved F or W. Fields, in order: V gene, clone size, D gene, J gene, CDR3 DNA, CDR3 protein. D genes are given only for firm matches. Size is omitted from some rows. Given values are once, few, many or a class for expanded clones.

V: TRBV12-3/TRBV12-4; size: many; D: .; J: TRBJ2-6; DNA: TGTGCCAGCAGTACCCGCGGGGCCTTGGGAGCCAACGTCCTGACTTTC; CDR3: CASSTRGALGANVLTF
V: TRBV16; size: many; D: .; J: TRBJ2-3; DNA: TGTGCCAGCAGCCAAGACTGGTCCGGCACAGATACGCAGTATTTT; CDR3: CASSQDWSGTDTQYF
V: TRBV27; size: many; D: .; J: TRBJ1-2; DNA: TGTGCCAGCAGTTTATCGGCATTCTCACAGGGTGGCTACACCTTC; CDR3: CASSLSAFSQGGYTF
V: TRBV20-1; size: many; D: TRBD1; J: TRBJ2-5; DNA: TGCAGTGCTAGAGATTGGCAGGGGGTAGAGACCCAGTACTTC; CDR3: CSARDWQGVETQYF
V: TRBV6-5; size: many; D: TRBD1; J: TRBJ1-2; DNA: TGTGCCAGCAGTCTACAGGGGGGAGCTAACTATGGCTACACCTTC; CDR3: CASSLQGGANYGYTF
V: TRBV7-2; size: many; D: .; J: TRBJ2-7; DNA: TGTGCCAGCAGCTTGGGGGCTTCAAGCTCCTACGAGCAGTACTTC; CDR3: CASSLGASSSYEQYF
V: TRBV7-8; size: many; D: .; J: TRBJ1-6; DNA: TGTGCCAGCAGCTTTTGGGTGGGCCAGGGGAATTCACCCCTCCACTTT; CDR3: CASSFWVGQGNSPLHF
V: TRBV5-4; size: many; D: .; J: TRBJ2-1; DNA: TGTGCCAGCAGCCCCGGGGCGACCGACTCCTACAATGAGCAGTTCTTC; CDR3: CASSPGATDSYNEQFF
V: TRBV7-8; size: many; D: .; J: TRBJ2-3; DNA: TGTGCCAGCAGCTTAGTTTCCGCCGGCGGAGATACGCAGTATTTT; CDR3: CASSLVSAGGDTQYF
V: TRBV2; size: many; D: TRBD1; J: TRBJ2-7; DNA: TGTGCCAGCAGTGGACAGGGGCCCTACGAGCAGTACTTC; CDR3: CASSGQGPYEQYF
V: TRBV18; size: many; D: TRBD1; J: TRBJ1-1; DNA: TGTGCCAGCTCACGAAGCCGGGACAGGGCATGGGGGAACACTGAAGCTTTCTTT; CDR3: CASSRSRDRAWGNTEAFF
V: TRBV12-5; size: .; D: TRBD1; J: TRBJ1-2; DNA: TGTGCTAGTGGTTTGGTGGGGGACAGGGGGCGAGGAAGCTATGGCTACACCTTC; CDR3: CASGLVGDRGRGSYGYTF
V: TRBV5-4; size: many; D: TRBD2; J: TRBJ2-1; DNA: TGTGCCAGCAGCTTGGTGGACGGGGGGGCCAATGAGCAGTTCTTC; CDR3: CASSLVDGGANEQFF
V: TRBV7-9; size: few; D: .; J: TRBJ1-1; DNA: TGTGCCAGCAGAGCCGGGAGCCGGCCTGAAGCTTTCTTT; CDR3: CASRAGSRPEAFF